One sample yielded the 23 T cell receptor beta chains listed below, sequenced in a study of response to subunit inactivated influenza vaccine. TCRdb re-called the RT-PCR reads through MiXCR, storing one row per CDR3 protein. The sample holds about 700,000 distinct CDR3 sequences, about 14% seen once. This sample comprised PBMCs from blood, obtained 14 to 15 days before vaccination. The receptors shown here come from a man aged 50-59 years who received an inactivated influenza vaccine.

This clonotype was seen only a few times. The J gene is TRBJ1-4, the V gene TRBV15; D gene unclear. Germline V gene lookup returns CDR1 LNHNV and CDR2 YYDKDF (reference sequence). The CDR3 loop spans 13 amino acids. The germline V and J ends were trimmed by 5 bases and 10 bases, with 14 bases remaining between them. The CDR3 DNA reads as TGTGCCACCAGCCTTGATGTCGAGGGAAAACTGTTTTTT. It codes for CATSLDVEGKLFF. Complete variable domain (other parts from reference TRBV15 and TRBJ1-4): DAMVIQNPRYQVTQFGKPVTLSCSQTLNHNVMYWYQQKSSQAPKLLFHYYDKDFNNEADTPDNFQSRRPNTSFCFLDIRSPGLGDTAMYLCATSLDVEGKLFFGSGTQLSVL.

This clonotype was seen more than once but under ten times. This chain joins TRBV20-1 and TRBJ2-1; 10 positions match TRBD2. The CDR3 sequence is 16 residues long. V was pared by 8 bases and J by 0 bases, with 10 bases of the junction left unmatched. CDR1 DFQATT and CDR2 SNEGSKA come from the germline V gene (reference sequence). CDR3 DNA: TGCAGTACCCTGGGACTAGCGAGGAGCTCCTACAATGAGCAGTTCTTC. Residues: CSTLGLARSSYNEQFF.

The CDR3 DNA reads TGCGCCAGCAGCTTGGAGGCAGTTTATGGCTACACCTTC. Its protein is CASSLEAVYGYTF. V gene TRBV5-1 combines with J gene TRBJ1-2, with D uncertain. The CDR3 loop spans 13 amino acids. The V end lost 0 bases, the J end lost 5 bases, and 8 bases lay between the germline ends. Per germline, CDR1 SGHRS and CDR2 YFSETQ.

The rearrangement links TRBV12-3 or TRBV12-4 to TRBJ1-4; D unclear. The V end lost 0 bases, the J end lost 8 bases, and 4 bases lay between the germline ends. This CDR3 is built from 12 residues. DNA of the CDR3: TGTGCCAGCAGTTTAGCAACCGAAAAACTGTTTTTT. Its translation: CASSLATEKLFF.

The gene calls are TRBV11-3 and TRBJ2-1; a possible D gene is TRBD1 (6 bases). Germline-derived CDR1 and CDR2 are SGHNT and YENEEA. Trimming shortened V by 4 bases and J by 9 bases, and 13 bases separated the two germline ends. The CDR3 sequence is 13 residues long. CDR3 amino acids: CASSWVGGSEQFF. In nucleotides, the CDR3 is TGTGCCAGCAGCTGGGTTGGGGGCAGTGAGCAGTTCTTC.

In the case of this clonotype: A far larger clone is one nucleotide away, so this likely arose from a read error. The V call is TRBV13, the J call TRBJ1-1; weak D call: TRBD1 (5 bases). Per the germline V gene, CDR1 is PRHDT and CDR2 is FYEKMQ (reference sequence). The CDR3 runs to 14 residues. The CDR3 DNA reads as TGTGCCAGCAGCTTAGCTGGGGGGAACACTGAAGCTCTCTTT. Translated, it gives CASSLAGGNTEALF.

This CDR3 reads CASQGAPGQPQHF. The DNA for the CDR3 is TGCGCCAGCCAGGGGGCGCCGGGGCAGCCCCAGCATTTT. The chain recombines TRBV4-1 with TRBJ1-5, with 8 nucleotides matching TRBD1. Germline V gene lookup returns CDR1 MGHRA and CDR2 YSYEKL. V shed 8 bases, J shed 7 bases, and the junction held 7 bases outside the gene matches. The CDR3 is made up of 13 amino acids.

Turning to this clonotype: A read error may account for a junction end that differs from germline. This sequence joins TRBV5-1 and TRBJ2-1, with a weak D call TRBD2 (6 bases). This CDR3 has 20 residues. Germline V gene data show CDR1 as SGHRS and CDR2 as YFSETQ. In DNA, the CDR3 is TGCGCCAGCAGCTTCCTCCGGCCAACTAGCAGCGCCCTCTCCTACGATGAGCAGTTCTTC. This translates into CASSFLRPTSSALSYDEQFF.

The sample holds many counts of this clonotype. The genes are TRBV25-1 and TRBJ2-5, with D possibly being TRBD1 or TRBD2 (6 bases each). The CDR3 is made up of 14 amino acids. Germline V gene sequence: CDR1 MGHDK, CDR2 SYGVNS. V lost 5 bases, J lost 4 bases, and 14 bases lay in between. The CDR3 loop is CASSLGGRRETQYF. The CDR3 nucleotides are TGTGCCAGCAGTTTAGGGGGGCGTCGAGAGACCCAGTACTTC.

This clonotype has a handful of counts. The chain has TRBV12-3 or TRBV12-4 and TRBJ1-2; 7 nucleotides align to TRBD1. CDR3 length: 13 residues. The trim removed 6 bases at V and 4 bases at J, leaving 5 bases unmatched. The CDR3 DNA is TGTGCCAGCAGCCGGGGGACAGCCTATGGCTACACCTTC. Translated: CASSRGTAYGYTF.

In its sample, this clonotype was seen many times. This chain links TRBV4-1 with TRBJ2-5; TRBD2 matches at 8 bases. Germline CDR1 reads MGHRA; CDR2 reads YSYEKL. This CDR3 spans 15 amino acids. V trimming: 0 bases; J trimming: 7 bases; junction bases outside the gene matches: 7. This CDR3 reads CASSQDRPSGSTQYF. CDR3 nucleotides: TGCGCCAGCAGCCAAGATCGGCCTAGCGGGTCGACCCAGTACTTC.

A few counts support this clonotype. The gene calls are TRBV30 and TRBJ2-7; 10 bases fit TRBD2. Per germline, CDR1 GTSNPN and CDR2 SVGIG (reference sequence). The V gene end was trimmed by 2 bases and the J gene end by 5 bases; junction bases not matched to a gene: 6. The CDR3 is 14 amino acids. CDR3 coding DNA: TGTGCCTGGAGTAGCGGGGGGGAGGCCCACGAGCAGTACTTC. As protein: CAWSSGGEAHEQYF.

This clonotype was observed a handful of times. V and J are TRBV9 and TRBJ2-2; 11 nucleotides line up with TRBD2. In germline, CDR1 is SGDLS, CDR2 YYNGEE. This CDR3 contains 16 residues. V lost 4 bases, J lost 7 bases, and 9 bases stayed unmatched. The CDR3 spells CASSTLAGGPSGELFF. In DNA form, the CDR3 reads TGTGCCAGCAGCACATTAGCGGGAGGGCCCAGCGGGGAGCTGTTTTTT.

This clonotype occurred a few times. The CDR3 sequence is CASSLMGGKETQYF. In DNA form, the CDR3 reads TGTGCCAGCAGTTTGATGGGGGGAAAAGAGACCCAGTACTTC. The V call is TRBV12-3 or TRBV12-4, the J call TRBJ2-5; D is possibly TRBD2 (6 bases). Trimming took off 3 bases at V and 3 bases at J, with 11 bases between the two ends. There are 14 residues in the CDR3.

The chain links TRBV7-9 to TRBJ2-1; TRBD2 aligns across 12 bases. Germline V gene lookup returns CDR1 SEHNR and CDR2 FQNEAQ (reference sequence). This CDR3 comprises 12 residues. V was clipped by 4 bases and J by 15 bases; unmatched bases: 4. The CDR3 reads CASSSGLAGPFF. CDR3 DNA: TGTGCCAGCAGCTCCGGACTAGCGGGACCGTTCTTC.

V and J are TRBV6-1 and TRBJ2-7; the match to TRBD2 covers 10 bases. The CDR3 runs 14 residues. Germline trimming cut 4 bases from V and 2 bases from J; bases unmatched to any gene: 2. The germline gives CDR1 MNHNS, CDR2 SASEGT. In nucleotides, the CDR3 is TGTGCCAGCAGTGTAAGCGGGAGGGCCTACGAGCAGTACTTC. Translating gives CASSVSGRAYEQYF.

The chain recombines TRBV5-1 with TRBJ2-7; possibly TRBD2 for D (6 bases). V dropped 2 bases and J dropped 5 bases, with 11 bases sitting between them. CDR1 SGHRS and CDR2 YFSETQ come from the germline V gene. The CDR3 has 13 amino acids. In nucleotides, the CDR3 is TGCGCCAGCAGCTTTGGTGGGGGGAACGAGCAGTACTTC. It encodes CASSFGGGNEQYF.

This clonotype was counted between two and nine times. The V and J genes are TRBV7-9 and TRBJ2-1; no definite D call. The germline V and J ends were trimmed by 2 bases and 5 bases, with 13 bases remaining between them. Germline V CDR1 and CDR2: SEHNR, FQNEAQ (reference sequence). The CDR3 is 15 residues long. The CDR3 reads CASSLNWRSHNEQFF. CDR3 sequence (DNA): TGTGCCAGCAGCTTAAATTGGCGGAGCCACAATGAGCAGTTCTTC.

This clonotype showed up many times. The chain carries TRBV6-4 and TRBJ2-1; 13 bases map to TRBD2. Trimming removed 2 bases from V and 6 bases from J; junction bases left unmatched: 4. Per the germline V gene, CDR1 is MRHNA and CDR2 is SNTAGT. The CDR3 extends over 16 amino acids. The CDR3 DNA sequence: TGTGCCAGCAGTGACACTAGCGGGAGGGGAATCAATGAGCAGTTCTTC. Translated: CASSDTSGRGINEQFF.

The chain combines TRBV7-9 with TRBJ1-1, with D uncertain. Germline V CDR1 and CDR2: SEHNR, FQNEAQ (reference sequence). V was cut by 5 bases and J by 0 bases, with 13 bases left in between. The CDR3 contains 15 residues. This chain's CDR3 is CASSIGSSMNTEAFF. The DNA for the CDR3 is TGTGCCAGCAGCATCGGGAGCTCCATGAACACTGAAGCTTTCTTT.

Many counts were recorded for this clonotype. The chain couples TRBV12-3 or TRBV12-4 to TRBJ1-6; D is ambiguous. Trimming removed 1 base from V and 7 bases from J, with 5 bases in between. The CDR3 is 13 amino acids. The CDR3 sequence: CASSLGRNSPLHF. For the CDR3, the DNA is TGTGCCAGCAGTTTAGGGAGGAATTCACCCCTCCACTTT.

Worth noting for this clonotype: A read error may explain this, as a much larger clone is one base away. This sequence joins TRBV7-2 and TRBJ2-7; TRBD1 matches 9 bases. From germline, CDR1 is SGHTA and CDR2 FQGNSA. V gave up 7 bases and J gave up 5 bases; unmatched junction bases: 9. CDR3 size: 14 residues. Here the CDR3 DNA reads TGTGCCAGCAACTCACAGGGGGCAACGAACGAGCAGTACTTC. Protein: CASNSQGATNEQYF.

This clonotype was picked up many times. The CDR3 protein is CASSPGTGGEQYF. The CDR3 DNA reads TGTGCCAGCAGCCCCGGGACAGGGGGCGAGCAGTACTTC. The genes are TRBV11-1 and TRBJ2-7, with 11 bases matching TRBD1. Germline V lookup: CDR1 SGHAT, CDR2 FQDESV (reference sequence). V lost 5 bases to trimming and J lost 6 bases; unmatched junction nucleotides: 3. The CDR3 consists of 13 residues.